This T cell receptor (beta chain) derives from a study of T cell responses to AZD1222 COVID-19 vaccine. The trim removed 11 bases at V and 1 base at J, leaving 10 bases unmatched. Germline-derived CDR1 and CDR2 are KGHDR and SFDVKD. The CDR3 totals 15 residues. Study results and caveats: Females outnumbered males among donors, who were mostly white British; clonal diversity was possibly underestimated.

This clone has only one observation. The antigen is not known. Repertoires were generated with immunoSEQ multiplex PCR, while TCRdb's copy carries only in-frame clones and drops some. The sample consists of about 85,000 clones, 85% to 90% of them appearing once. This clonotype was sampled from an adult in good health. The J gene is TRBJ2-3, the V gene TRBV24-1; TRBD1 matches 8 bases. Here the sequenced sample was peripheral blood, taken on day 0 of AZD1222 vaccination. The CDR3 nucleotides are TGTGCCATCTCCACCGTGGGACAGGGCACAGATACGCAGTATTTT. This codes for CAISTVGQGTDTQYF.